This TCR beta chain was identified during a study of cytomegalovirus exposure and HLA in healthy donors. As for this clone: Its antigen remains unidentified.

This CDR3 spans 16 amino acids. CDR1 is KGHSH, CDR2 LQKENI, per germline. The V gene lost 2 bases and the J gene lost 0 bases, with 11 bases spanning the gap. Findings and caveats of the study: In vitro work confirmed that a few CMV-associated chains recognize CMV antigens. Across donors, presence/absence analyses took sequencing depth to be roughly uniform. Researchers reported in a later analysis that a missense DCLRE1C variant was tied to TCR beta V- and J-gene trimming.

PCR primers comprised 60 Vbeta and 13 Jbeta primers. The data were produced by immunoSEQ multiplex PCR, yet TCRdb's version contains in-frame clones alone and is incomplete. Of approximately 120,000 clones in the sample, about three quarters were seen once. Sequenced: PBMCs. The rearrangement uses TRBV18 and TRBJ2-1, with D possibly TRBD1 on 6 matching bases. The receptor was derived from a middle-aged woman in good health and CMV-seronegative. The CDR3 DNA reads TGTGCCAGCTCACCAGCTCAGGGGAGCTCCTACAATGAGCAGTTCTTC. This gives the protein CASSPAQGSSYNEQFF. The full variable domain, its missing parts supplied by reference TRBV18 and TRBJ2-1, is NAGVMQNPRHLVRRRGQEARLRCSPMKGHSHVYWYRQLPEEGLKFMVYLQKENIIDESGMPKERFSAEFPKEGPSILRIQQVVRGDSAAYFCASSPAQGSSYNEQFFGPGTRLTVL.